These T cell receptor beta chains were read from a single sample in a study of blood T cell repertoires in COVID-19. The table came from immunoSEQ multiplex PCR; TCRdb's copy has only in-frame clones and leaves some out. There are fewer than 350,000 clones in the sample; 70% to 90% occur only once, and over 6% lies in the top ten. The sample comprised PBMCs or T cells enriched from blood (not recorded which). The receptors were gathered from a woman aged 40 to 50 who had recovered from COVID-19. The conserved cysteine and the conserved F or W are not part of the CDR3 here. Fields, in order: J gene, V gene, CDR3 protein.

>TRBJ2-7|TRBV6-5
ASKNLAGPGFEQY
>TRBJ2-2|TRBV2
ASVAENTGELF
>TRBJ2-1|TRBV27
ASSFSPTGSEQF
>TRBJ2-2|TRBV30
AWSPPTGLTGELF
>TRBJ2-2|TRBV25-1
ASSELGSANTGELF
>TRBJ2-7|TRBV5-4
ASSLGSSGEVYEQY
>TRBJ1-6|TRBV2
ASSVLGDTLH
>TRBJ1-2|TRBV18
ASSRGDSGYT
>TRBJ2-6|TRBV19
ASSIARGSGANVLT
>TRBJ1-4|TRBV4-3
ASSQATSSATNEKLF
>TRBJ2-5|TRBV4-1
ASSRNSGTQETQY
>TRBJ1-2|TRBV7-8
ASSPTGGTNYGYT
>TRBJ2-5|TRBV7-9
ASRRLAGGAHQETQY
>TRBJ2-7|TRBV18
ASSPTGNTYEQY
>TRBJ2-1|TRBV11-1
ASSPDLAYNEQF
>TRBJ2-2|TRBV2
ASRTGEVTGELF
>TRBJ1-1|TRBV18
ASSLNRNTEAF
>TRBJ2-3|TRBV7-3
ASSLDRAGTDTQY
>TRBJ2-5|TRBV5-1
ASSLGTGGTETQY
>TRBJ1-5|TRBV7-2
ASSLSGQGSNQPQH
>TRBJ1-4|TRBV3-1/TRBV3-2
ASSNSQGKLF
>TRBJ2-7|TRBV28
ASSEPGQGWYEQY
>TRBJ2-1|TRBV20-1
SAEDRNEQF
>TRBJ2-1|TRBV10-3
AISQTSSGRGNEQF
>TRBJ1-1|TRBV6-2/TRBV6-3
ASSPIRNTEAF
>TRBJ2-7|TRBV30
AWSADSSYEQY
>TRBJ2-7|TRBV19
ASRGQPPTSEQY
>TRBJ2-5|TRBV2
ASSLWGGAQY
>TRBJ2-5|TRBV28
ASSLGTGPRGTQY
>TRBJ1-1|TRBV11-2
ASSRQQLNTEAF
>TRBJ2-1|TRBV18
ASSPPSGSGDNEQF
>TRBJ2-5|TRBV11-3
ASSLGPQGWKTQY
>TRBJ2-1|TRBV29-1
SVGGLGTVQF
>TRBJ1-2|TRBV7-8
ASSSIQGAVDSSYGYT
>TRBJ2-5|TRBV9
ASSAGTSGAGETQY
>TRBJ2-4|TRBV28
ASSTIGTAQNIQY
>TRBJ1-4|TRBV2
ASSDVRGIGEKLF
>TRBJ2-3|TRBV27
ASSFGGGALNTQY
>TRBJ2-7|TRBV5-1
ASRTGLAGSYEQY
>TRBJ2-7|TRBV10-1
ASSESEGDLSPYEQY
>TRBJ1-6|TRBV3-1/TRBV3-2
ASSQGQGGSPLH
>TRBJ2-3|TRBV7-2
ASSLDASTDTQY
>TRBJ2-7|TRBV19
ASRASGRTYEQY
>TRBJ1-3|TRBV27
ASSETRKAATIY